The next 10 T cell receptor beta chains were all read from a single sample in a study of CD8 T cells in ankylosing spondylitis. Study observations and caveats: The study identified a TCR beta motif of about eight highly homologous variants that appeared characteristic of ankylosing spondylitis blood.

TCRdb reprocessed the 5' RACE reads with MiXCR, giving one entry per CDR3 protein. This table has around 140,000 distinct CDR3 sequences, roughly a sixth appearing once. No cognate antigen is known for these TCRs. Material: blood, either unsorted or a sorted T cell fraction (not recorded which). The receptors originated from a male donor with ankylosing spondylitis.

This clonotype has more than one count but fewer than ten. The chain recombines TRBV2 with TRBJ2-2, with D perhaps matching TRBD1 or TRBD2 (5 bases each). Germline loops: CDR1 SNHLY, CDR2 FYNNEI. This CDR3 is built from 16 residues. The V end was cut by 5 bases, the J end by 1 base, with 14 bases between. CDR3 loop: CASSLGPKMNTGELFF. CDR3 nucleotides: TGTGCCAGCAGTTTGGGACCCAAAATGAACACCGGGGAGCTGTTTTTT.

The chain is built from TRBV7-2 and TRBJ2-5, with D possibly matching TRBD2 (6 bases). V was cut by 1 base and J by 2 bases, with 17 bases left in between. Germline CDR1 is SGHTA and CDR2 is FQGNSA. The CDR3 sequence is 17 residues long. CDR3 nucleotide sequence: TGTGCCAGCAGCTTAGTCTGGTTAGCGGAACTTCAAGAGACCCAGTACTTC. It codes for CASSLVWLAELQETQYF.

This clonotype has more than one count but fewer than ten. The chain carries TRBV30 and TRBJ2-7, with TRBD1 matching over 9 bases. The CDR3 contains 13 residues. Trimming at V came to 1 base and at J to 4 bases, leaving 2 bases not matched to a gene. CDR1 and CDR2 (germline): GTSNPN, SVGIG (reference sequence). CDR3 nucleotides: TGTGCCTGGAGTGCCGGGACAGGGTACGAGCAGTACTTC. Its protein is CAWSAGTGYEQYF.

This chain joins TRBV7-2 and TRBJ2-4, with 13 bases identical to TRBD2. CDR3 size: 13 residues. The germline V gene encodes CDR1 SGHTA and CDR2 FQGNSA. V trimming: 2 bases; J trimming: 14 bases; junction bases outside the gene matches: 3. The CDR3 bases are TGTGCCAGCAGCTTAACGACTAGCGGGAGGAAGTACTTC. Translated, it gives CASSLTTSGRKYF.

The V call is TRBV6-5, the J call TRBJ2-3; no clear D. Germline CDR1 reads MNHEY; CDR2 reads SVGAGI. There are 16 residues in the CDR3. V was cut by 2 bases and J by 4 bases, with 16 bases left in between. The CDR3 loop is CASSYGLATVADTQYF. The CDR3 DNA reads TGTGCCAGCAGTTACGGCTTAGCAACTGTCGCAGATACGCAGTATTTT.

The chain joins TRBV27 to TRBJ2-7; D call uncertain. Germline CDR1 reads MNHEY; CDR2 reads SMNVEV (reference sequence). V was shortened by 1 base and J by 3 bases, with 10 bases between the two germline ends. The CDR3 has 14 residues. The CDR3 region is CASSLLHRLYEQYF. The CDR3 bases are TGTGCCAGCAGTTTATTGCACCGTCTCTACGAGCAGTACTTC.

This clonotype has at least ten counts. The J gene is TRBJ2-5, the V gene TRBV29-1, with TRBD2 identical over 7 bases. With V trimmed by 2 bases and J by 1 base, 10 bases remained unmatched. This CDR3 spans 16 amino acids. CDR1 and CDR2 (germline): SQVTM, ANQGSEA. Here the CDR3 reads CSVESGERGAQETQYF. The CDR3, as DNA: TGCAGCGTTGAAAGTGGTGAGCGGGGCGCCCAAGAGACCCAGTACTTC.

This chain's CDR3 is CSASMGGYTGELFF. CDR3 DNA sequence: TGCAGTGCTAGTATGGGGGGTTACACCGGGGAGCTGTTTTTT. The rearrangement joins TRBV20-1 to TRBJ2-2, with a tentative D call TRBD2 (6 bases). This CDR3 is built from 14 residues. Germline V CDR1 and CDR2: DFQATT, SNEGSKA (reference sequence). V was shortened by 3 bases and J by 3 bases, with 11 bases between the two germline ends.

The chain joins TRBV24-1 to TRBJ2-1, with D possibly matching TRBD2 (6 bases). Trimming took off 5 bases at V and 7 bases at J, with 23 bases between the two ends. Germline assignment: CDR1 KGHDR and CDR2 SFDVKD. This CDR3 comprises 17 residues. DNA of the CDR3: TGTGCCACCAGTGGCCGTTCCGGGGGTAAAGAGGTTAATGAGCAGTTCTTC. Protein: CATSGRSGGKEVNEQFF.

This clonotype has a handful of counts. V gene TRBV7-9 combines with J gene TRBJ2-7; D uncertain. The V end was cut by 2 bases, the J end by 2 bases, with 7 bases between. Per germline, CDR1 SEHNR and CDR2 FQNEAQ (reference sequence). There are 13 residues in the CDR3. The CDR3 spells CASSLPFPYEQYF. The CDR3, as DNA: TGTGCCAGCAGCTTACCATTTCCCTACGAGCAGTACTTC.